This is a list of T cell receptor beta chains from one sample in a study of shared clonotypes between healthy human individuals. Clones were read by immunoSEQ multiplex PCR, and TCRdb kept only the in-frame ones, dropping some. The top ten hold roughly 0.39% of the sample, which has around 2.5 million clones, over 85% seen once. Source material: naive CD4+ T cells from PBMCs. The receptor set was obtained from a man in his late teens or twenties in good health. Some clones in this sample may be carry-over from other donors' samples. CDR3s include the opening cysteine and the closing phenylalanine or tryptophan. Fields, in order: CDR3 protein, CDR3 DNA, J gene, D gene, V gene, clone size. A D gene is named only where the DNA matches it firmly. Clone size, where shown, is once, few, many, or a class for clones that have expanded.

CDR3 protein: CASSSPSGDTGELFF; CDR3 DNA: TGTGCCAGCAGTTCCCCTAGCGGCGACACCGGGGAGCTGTTTTTT; J gene: TRBJ2-2; D gene: TRBD2; V gene: TRBV6-5; clone size: NA
CDR3 protein: CASSFWGYNEQFF; CDR3 DNA: TGTGCCAGCAGCTTCTGGGGTTACAATGAGCAGTTCTTC; J gene: TRBJ2-1; D gene: NA; V gene: TRBV5-5; clone size: once
CDR3 protein: CASSARGGRNQPQHF; CDR3 DNA: TGTGCCAGCAGTGCACGGGGTGGGAGGAATCAGCCCCAGCATTTT; J gene: TRBJ1-5; D gene: NA; V gene: TRBV2; clone size: NA
CDR3 protein: CAISEGTSSGMPQHF; CDR3 DNA: TGTGCCATCAGTGAAGGGACAAGCTCGGGTATGCCCCAGCATTTT; J gene: TRBJ1-5; D gene: NA; V gene: TRBV10-3; clone size: NA
CDR3 protein: CASSWGGQGGTGELFF; CDR3 DNA: TGCGCCAGCAGCTGGGGCGGACAGGGCGGCACCGGGGAGCTGTTTTTT; J gene: TRBJ2-2; D gene: TRBD1; V gene: TRBV5-1; clone size: NA
CDR3 protein: CASSFRPVGSNQPQHF; CDR3 DNA: TGTGCCAGCAGCTTTAGGCCCGTCGGCAGCAATCAGCCCCAGCATTTT; J gene: TRBJ1-5; D gene: NA; V gene: TRBV7-8; clone size: NA
CDR3 protein: CASSLGLTGARAGGELFF; CDR3 DNA: TGTGCCAGCAGCTTGGGTTTGACAGGGGCGCGGGCCGGCGGGGAGCTGTTTTTT; J gene: TRBJ2-2; D gene: TRBD1; V gene: TRBV7-9; clone size: NA
CDR3 protein: CASSLGAGTSIYEQYF; CDR3 DNA: TGTGCCAGCAGCTTAGGGGCCGGGACTAGTATCTACGAGCAGTACTTC; J gene: TRBJ2-7; D gene: TRBD2; V gene: TRBV7-6; clone size: NA
CDR3 protein: CASSSGQDETQYF; CDR3 DNA: TGTGCCAGCAGTTCCGGACAGGACGAGACCCAGTACTTC; J gene: TRBJ2-5; D gene: TRBD1; V gene: TRBV28; clone size: NA
CDR3 protein: CASTRGDSNTEAFF; CDR3 DNA: TGTGCCAGCACGCGGGGGGACAGTAACACTGAAGCTTTCTTT; J gene: TRBJ1-1; D gene: TRBD1; V gene: TRBV9; clone size: NA
CDR3 protein: CAIKPGVGGLGGYTF; CDR3 DNA: TGTGCCATCAAGCCTGGAGTAGGGGGCTTAGGTGGCTACACCTTC; J gene: TRBJ1-2; D gene: TRBD1; V gene: TRBV10-3; clone size: NA
CDR3 protein: CASRDLWSGTAQRVF; CDR3 DNA: TGTGCCAGCAGAGATTTATGGAGTGGGACGGCCCAACGGGTCTTC; J gene: TRBJ2-1; D gene: NA; V gene: TRBV2; clone size: NA
CDR3 protein: CASSVERTDTQYF; CDR3 DNA: TGTGCCAGCAGCGTAGAGAGGACAGATACGCAGTATTTT; J gene: TRBJ2-3; D gene: NA; V gene: TRBV9; clone size: few
CDR3 protein: CASGPAMTGEQYF; CDR3 DNA: TGTGCCAGCGGACCTGCCATGACGGGGGAGCAGTACTTC; J gene: TRBJ2-7; D gene: NA; V gene: TRBV6-5; clone size: NA
CDR3 protein: CASSLRGGGEKLFF; CDR3 DNA: TGTGCCAGCAGTTTGAGAGGGGGGGGTGAAAAACTGTTTTTT; J gene: TRBJ1-4; D gene: NA; V gene: TRBV28; clone size: NA
CDR3 protein: CASSRGRGETQYF; CDR3 DNA: TGTGCCAGCAGCCGGGGGAGGGGAGAGACCCAGTACTTC; J gene: TRBJ2-5; D gene: TRBD2; V gene: TRBV7-7; clone size: NA
CDR3 protein: CASSVATRASGYNEQFF; CDR3 DNA: TGTGCCAGCAGCGTAGCTACTAGGGCTAGCGGCTACAATGAGCAGTTCTTC; J gene: TRBJ2-1; D gene: TRBD2; V gene: TRBV9; clone size: NA
CDR3 protein: CASSDLRQGWTGELFF; CDR3 DNA: TGTGCCAGCAGTGATCTCCGGCAGGGTTGGACCGGGGAGCTGTTTTTT; J gene: TRBJ2-2; D gene: NA; V gene: TRBV25-1; clone size: NA
CDR3 protein: CASRRQGEQETQYF; CDR3 DNA: TGCGCCAGCAGGAGACAGGGGGAACAAGAGACCCAGTACTTC; J gene: TRBJ2-5; D gene: TRBD1; V gene: TRBV5-1; clone size: NA
CDR3 protein: CASSQSGGSYNEQFF; CDR3 DNA: TGTGCCAGCAGCCAATCGGGAGGGTCCTACAATGAGCAGTTCTTC; J gene: TRBJ2-1; D gene: TRBD2; V gene: TRBV4-2; clone size: NA
CDR3 protein: CASRSLPNTIYF; CDR3 DNA: TGTGCCAGCAGGTCCCTCCCTAACACCATATATTTT; J gene: TRBJ1-3; D gene: NA; V gene: TRBV7-9; clone size: NA
CDR3 protein: CASSRRTKAEKLFF; CDR3 DNA: TGCGCCAGCAGCCGGCGTACCAAAGCTGAAAAACTGTTTTTT; J gene: TRBJ1-4; D gene: NA; V gene: TRBV4-3; clone size: NA
CDR3 protein: CSVGYHEAGETQYF; CDR3 DNA: TGCAGCGTTGGGTACCATGAAGCAGGGGAGACCCAGTACTTC; J gene: TRBJ2-5; D gene: NA; V gene: TRBV29-1; clone size: NA
CDR3 protein: CAKRDRENTEAFF; CDR3 DNA: TGTGCCAAAAGGGACAGGGAGAACACTGAAGCTTTCTTT; J gene: TRBJ1-1; D gene: TRBD1; V gene: TRBV10-3; clone size: NA
CDR3 protein: CASSSQEEVDEKLFF; CDR3 DNA: TGTGCCAGCAGCTCCCAGGAGGAGGTGGATGAAAAACTGTTTTTT; J gene: TRBJ1-4; D gene: NA; V gene: TRBV7-9; clone size: NA
CDR3 protein: CASSIGHSGTRGDTQYF; CDR3 DNA: TGTGCCAGTAGTATAGGGCACTCCGGGACTAGGGGTGATACGCAGTATTTT; J gene: TRBJ2-3; D gene: TRBD2; V gene: TRBV19; clone size: NA
CDR3 protein: CSVLQGPSNTGELFF; CDR3 DNA: TGCAGCGTCCTACAGGGGCCCTCGAACACCGGGGAGCTGTTTTTT; J gene: TRBJ2-2; D gene: TRBD1; V gene: TRBV29-1; clone size: NA
CDR3 protein: CASTTPSGIYNEQFF; CDR3 DNA: TGTGCCAGCACAACACCTAGCGGGATATACAATGAGCAGTTCTTC; J gene: TRBJ2-1; D gene: TRBD2; V gene: TRBV28; clone size: NA
CDR3 protein: CASSVPGGTGANVLTF; CDR3 DNA: TGTGCCAGCAGCGTTCCTGGGGGCACTGGGGCCAACGTCCTGACTTTC; J gene: TRBJ2-6; D gene: NA; V gene: TRBV2; clone size: NA
CDR3 protein: CASSSLDRGNQPQHF; CDR3 DNA: TGTGCCAGCAGTTCCCTGGACAGGGGTAATCAGCCCCAGCATTTT; J gene: TRBJ1-5; D gene: TRBD1; V gene: TRBV27; clone size: NA
CDR3 protein: CASSLYRYGTEAFF; CDR3 DNA: TGTGCCAGCAGTTTGTACAGGTATGGCACTGAAGCTTTCTTT; J gene: TRBJ1-1; D gene: NA; V gene: TRBV27; clone size: NA
CDR3 protein: CASSQDWGRVYETQYF; CDR3 DNA: TGTGCCAGCAGCCAAGATTGGGGCAGGGTTTACGAGACCCAGTACTTC; J gene: TRBJ2-5; D gene: NA; V gene: TRBV14; clone size: NA
CDR3 protein: CASSPGYGYTF; CDR3 DNA: TGTGCCAGCAGCCCAGGGTACGGCTACACCTTC; J gene: TRBJ1-2; D gene: NA; V gene: TRBV6-5; clone size: NA
CDR3 protein: CASSPQLGENTGELFF; CDR3 DNA: TGCGCCAGCAGCCCACAATTGGGGGAAAACACCGGGGAGCTGTTTTTT; J gene: TRBJ2-2; D gene: NA; V gene: TRBV5-1; clone size: once
CDR3 protein: CASSKTGWANEKLFF; CDR3 DNA: TGTGCCAGCAGCAAGACAGGGTGGGCTAATGAAAAACTGTTTTTT; J gene: TRBJ1-4; D gene: TRBD1; V gene: TRBV9; clone size: NA
CDR3 protein: CASRGERERGETQYF; CDR3 DNA: TGTGCCAGCAGAGGAGAGCGGGAGAGGGGAGAGACCCAGTACTTC; J gene: TRBJ2-5; D gene: TRBD2; V gene: TRBV25-1; clone size: NA
CDR3 protein: CASGITAMNEQFF; CDR3 DNA: TGTGCCAGCGGAATAACGGCCATGAATGAGCAGTTCTTC; J gene: TRBJ2-1; D gene: NA; V gene: TRBV28; clone size: NA
CDR3 protein: CASSSPSLNTEAFF; CDR3 DNA: TGTGCCAGCAGTTCCCCTAGTCTTAACACTGAAGCTTTCTTT; J gene: TRBJ1-1; D gene: NA; V gene: TRBV27; clone size: NA
CDR3 protein: CASRRGHTDTQYF; CDR3 DNA: TGTGCCAGCCGGAGGGGGCACACAGATACGCAGTATTTT; J gene: TRBJ2-3; D gene: NA; V gene: TRBV27; clone size: NA
CDR3 protein: CAYRGTGNQPQHF; CDR3 DNA: TGTGCCTATAGGGGGACCGGGAATCAGCCCCAGCATTTT; J gene: TRBJ1-5; D gene: NA; V gene: TRBV19; clone size: NA
CDR3 protein: CAWSGRTSGAWLQETQYF; CDR3 DNA: TGTGCCTGGAGTGGTAGGACTAGCGGAGCCTGGCTCCAAGAGACCCAGTACTTC; J gene: TRBJ2-5; D gene: TRBD2; V gene: TRBV30; clone size: NA
CDR3 protein: CASRPRSSTEAFF; CDR3 DNA: TGTGCCAGCAGGCCGAGGAGTTCTACTGAAGCTTTCTTT; J gene: TRBJ1-1; D gene: NA; V gene: TRBV28; clone size: NA
CDR3 protein: CASSPTSWPYEQYF; CDR3 DNA: TGTGCCAGCAGCCCGACTAGCTGGCCCTACGAGCAGTACTTC; J gene: TRBJ2-7; D gene: TRBD2; V gene: TRBV28; clone size: once
CDR3 protein: CASSVLSSGTEAFF; CDR3 DNA: TGTGCCAGCAGCGTACTTAGCTCGGGGACTGAAGCTTTCTTT; J gene: TRBJ1-1; D gene: NA; V gene: TRBV9; clone size: NA
CDR3 protein: CASSLLDRPNTEAFF; CDR3 DNA: TGTGCCAGCAGTTTATTGGACAGGCCTAACACTGAAGCTTTCTTT; J gene: TRBJ1-1; D gene: TRBD1; V gene: TRBV27; clone size: NA
CDR3 protein: CASSYSGSSYNEQFF; CDR3 DNA: TGTGCCAGCAGTTACTCGGGTAGCTCCTACAATGAGCAGTTCTTC; J gene: TRBJ2-1; D gene: NA; V gene: TRBV6-5; clone size: NA
CDR3 protein: CASSESGASGIDTQYF; CDR3 DNA: TGTGCCAGCAGTGAATCAGGGGCTAGCGGAATAGATACGCAGTATTTT; J gene: TRBJ2-3; D gene: NA; V gene: TRBV25-1; clone size: NA
CDR3 protein: CASRKQQGHQKPGQGNKNEQFF; CDR3 DNA: TGTGCCAGCAGAAAGCAGCAAGGCCATCAAAAACCGGGACAGGGTAATAAGAATGAGCAGTTCTTC; J gene: TRBJ2-1; D gene: TRBD1; V gene: TRBV28; clone size: NA
CDR3 protein: CASSLDSRYGTYEQYF; CDR3 DNA: TGTGCCAGCAGCTTGGATTCGAGGTACGGGACCTACGAGCAGTACTTC; J gene: TRBJ2-7; D gene: NA; V gene: TRBV5-5; clone size: NA
CDR3 protein: CASSSALDTQYF; CDR3 DNA: TGTGCCAGCAGTTCTGCACTAGATACGCAGTATTTT; J gene: TRBJ2-3; D gene: NA; V gene: TRBV7-9; clone size: NA
CDR3 protein: CASSSADRANTGELFF; CDR3 DNA: TGTGCCAGCAGTTCTGCGGACAGGGCGAACACCGGGGAGCTGTTTTTT; J gene: TRBJ2-2; D gene: TRBD1; V gene: TRBV28; clone size: NA
CDR3 protein: CATSRDRAVRQPQHF; CDR3 DNA: TGTGCCACCAGCAGAGATCGGGCGGTACGGCAGCCCCAGCATTTT; J gene: TRBJ1-5; D gene: NA; V gene: TRBV15; clone size: NA
CDR3 protein: CASSYNNEQFF; CDR3 DNA: TGTGCCAGCAGTTACAACAATGAGCAGTTCTTC; J gene: TRBJ2-1; D gene: NA; V gene: TRBV6-5; clone size: NA
CDR3 protein: CSGEPTGNTIYF; CDR3 DNA: TGTAGCGGGGAGCCCACTGGAAACACCATATATTTT; J gene: TRBJ1-3; D gene: NA; V gene: TRBV7-9; clone size: once
CDR3 protein: CASSAHRVTSGTWDTQYF; CDR3 DNA: TGTGCCAGCAGTGCCCATCGAGTGACTAGCGGGACCTGGGATACGCAGTATTTT; J gene: TRBJ2-3; D gene: TRBD2; V gene: TRBV6-1; clone size: NA
CDR3 protein: CSARNYHEQFF; CDR3 DNA: TGCAGTGCTAGAAACTATCATGAGCAGTTCTTC; J gene: TRBJ2-1; D gene: NA; V gene: TRBV20-1; clone size: once
CDR3 protein: CASSLGGGYQGEQYF; CDR3 DNA: TGTGCCAGCAGTCTGGGTGGGGGCTATCAGGGCGAGCAGTACTTC; J gene: TRBJ2-7; D gene: NA; V gene: TRBV6-6; clone size: NA